This TCR beta chain was identified during a study of T cell responses to AZD1222 COVID-19 vaccine. Sequencing used immunoSEQ multiplex PCR; TCRdb keeps in-frame clones, though not all of them. The sample has approximately 170,000 clones, 85% to 95% seen once. The germline V gene encodes CDR1 MNHEY and CDR2 SVGAGI. Deletions cut 2 bases from V and 8 bases from J, with 12 bases between. The CDR3 loop spans 14 amino acids. Study conclusions and caveats: Increases in Spike-specific TCR breadth and depth were seen after two AZD1222 doses.

For this clone: Antigen: not known.

The V and J genes are TRBV6-5 and TRBJ1-4, with D possibly matching TRBD1 (5 bases). The TCR sequence derives from an adult in good health. Sequencing was performed on peripheral blood, taken on day 0 of AZD1222 vaccination. This chain's CDR3 is CASSYMAGREKLFF. In DNA form, the CDR3 reads TGTGCCAGCAGTTACATGGCAGGGCGGGAAAAACTGTTTTTT.